Following are 32 T cell receptor beta chains from one sample sequenced in a study of long-term antiretroviral therapy in people with HIV. The libraries were made with immunoSEQ v3.0 at survey level. The table came from immunoSEQ multiplex PCR; TCRdb's copy has only in-frame clones and leaves some out. The table lists some 28,000 clones, around four fifths of them singletons, with around 10% in the top ten. The input for sequencing was unsorted PBMCs, taken about 2.7 years after starting antiretroviral therapy. The receptors come from a man aged 25 to 40 with HIV.

This clone was observed once. This chain joins TRBV25-1 and TRBJ2-3, with unresolved D. Trimming took 6 bases from V and 2 from J, leaving 9 bases between them. The CDR3 has 13 residues. CDR1 MGHDK and CDR2 SYGVNS come from the germline V gene. In nucleotides, the CDR3 is TGTGCCAGCAGGGGCAGATCCACAGATACGCAGTATTTT. Translation: CASRGRSTDTQYF.

This clone appeared once. The rearrangement uses TRBV28 and TRBJ1-5, with 8 bases fitting TRBD1. Per germline, CDR1 MDHEN and CDR2 SYDVKM. This CDR3 contains 12 residues. The V segment lost 8 bases and the J segment 6 bases; nucleotides outside the gene matches: 3. CDR3 DNA sequence: TGTGCCAGCGGACAGGGCGGTCAGCCCCAGCATTTT. Encoded protein: CASGQGGQPQHF.

This chain joins TRBV9 and TRBJ2-3, with 13 bases fitting TRBD2. The CDR3 has 17 amino acids. V trimming: 4 bases; J trimming: 5 bases; junction bases outside the gene matches: 10. Germline CDR1 reads SGDLS; CDR2 reads YYNGEE. In DNA, the CDR3 is TGTGCCAGCAGCCCTCGCCCGACTAGCGGGGGGCGAGATACGCAGTATTTT. Protein: CASSPRPTSGGRDTQYF.

The V gene is TRBV19, the J gene TRBJ2-3; no definite D call. The CDR3 is 13 amino acids. The germline gives CDR1 LNHDA, CDR2 SQIVND (reference sequence). V was shortened by 3 bases and J by 3 bases, with 7 bases between the two germline ends. CDR3 protein: CASSMSSTDTQYF. The CDR3 coding sequence is TGTGCCAGTAGTATGTCTAGTACAGATACGCAGTATTTT.

This chain connects TRBV27 to TRBJ1-6; D perhaps matches TRBD1 (5 bases). This CDR3 contains 16 residues. Germline assignment: CDR1 MNHEY and CDR2 SMNVEV (reference sequence). The V gene lost 7 bases and the J gene lost 0 bases, with 13 bases spanning the gap. For the CDR3, the DNA is TGTGCCAGCACCACCTCAGGGCGCTCCTATAATTCACCCCTCCACTTT. Translation gives CASTTSGRSYNSPLHF.

V usage is TRBV5-1 and J usage is TRBJ2-3, with 13 bases lining up with TRBD2. The CDR3 contains 16 residues. CDR1 SGHRS and CDR2 YFSETQ come from the germline V gene. J lost 5 bases, V lost 6 bases, and 9 bases had no gene match. The CDR3 region has the DNA TGCGCCAGCAACCCGGGACTAGCGGGGTGGGAAGATACGCAGTATTTT. Its protein product is CASNPGLAGWEDTQYF.

In its sample, this clone was seen a few times. V and J are TRBV11-2 and TRBJ1-5, with D possibly TRBD1 on 5 matching bases. Trimming cost V 5 bases and J 6 bases, with 11 bases left between them. In germline, CDR1 is SGHAT, CDR2 FQNNGV. This CDR3 has 13 residues. The CDR3 reads CASSLGTSQPQHF. CDR3 nucleotide sequence: TGTGCCAGCAGCCTCGGGACTTCTCAGCCCCAGCATTTT.

The V and J genes are TRBV28 and TRBJ1-6, with 7 bases aligning to TRBD1. Germline V gene lookup returns CDR1 MDHEN and CDR2 SYDVKM. The CDR3 totals 18 residues. The junction had 16 bases not matched to a gene; V was cut back by 2 bases and J by 9 bases. DNA for the CDR3: TGTGCCAGCAGTTTAAGGCCTAATTTCGACAGGGATAGTTCACCCCTCCACTTT. It codes for CASSLRPNFDRDSSPLHF.

The chain carries TRBV9 and TRBJ1-2; a weak D match, TRBD1 (5 bases). V shed 0 bases and J shed 8 bases, with 14 bases lying between them. This CDR3 comprises 14 residues. Germline V gene sequence: CDR1 SGDLS, CDR2 YYNGEE. The CDR3 bases are TGTGCCAGCAGCGTAGCCGCCCAAGGGGTCGGCTACACCTTC. Translated, it gives CASSVAAQGVGYTF.

Note on this clone: The same CDR3 also results from other DNA sequences found in this sample. The genes are TRBV5-1 and TRBJ2-7; TRBD2 is a possible D gene (5 bases). CDR1 is SGHRS and CDR2 is YFSETQ in the germline V gene. V lost 0 bases, J lost 2 bases, and 12 bases lay in between. This CDR3 is built from 15 residues. CDR3 nucleotides: TGCGCCAGCAGCTTGGGTGGTCTAGCTCCCTACGAGCAGTACTTC. It translates to CASSLGGLAPYEQYF.

J is TRBJ1-1 and V is TRBV19, with D possibly being TRBD1 (5 bases). Germline loops: CDR1 LNHDA, CDR2 SQIVND (reference sequence). The CDR3 spans 15 residues. Trimming cost V 5 bases and J 0 bases, with 13 bases left between them. The CDR3 reads CASSLYAGLNTEAFF. The CDR3 DNA reads as TGTGCCAGTAGTCTTTACGCAGGGTTGAACACTGAAGCTTTCTTT. Filled out from reference TRBV19 and TRBJ1-1, the complete variable domain reads DGGITQSPKYLFRKEGQNVTLSCEQNLNHDAMYWYRQDPGQGLRLIYYSQIVNDFQKGDIAEGYSVSREKKESFPLTVTSAQKNPTAFYLCASSLYAGLNTEAFFGQGTRLTVV.

This rearrangement joins TRBV2 to TRBJ1-1, with D perhaps matching TRBD1 (5 bases). CDR1 and CDR2 (germline): SNHLY, FYNNEI. V was pared by 4 bases and J by 5 bases, with 8 bases between. This CDR3 region has 12 residues. The CDR3 loop reads CASSAGGTEAFF. As DNA, the CDR3 is TGTGCCAGCAGTGCCGGGGGGACTGAAGCTTTCTTT.

This chain joins TRBV29-1 and TRBJ2-3; D perhaps matches TRBD2 (5 bases). Trimming pared 7 bases from V and 8 bases from J, leaving 10 bases between. From germline, CDR1 is SQVTM and CDR2 ANQGSEA. This CDR3 is built from 10 residues. CDR3: CSAERGTQYF. In DNA form, the CDR3 reads TGCAGCGCCGAACGGGGTACGCAGTATTTT.

This sequence joins TRBV7-2 and TRBJ1-5; D gene unclear. The V end lost 5 bases, the J end lost 0 bases, and 20 bases lay between the germline ends. The CDR3 has 18 amino acids. Per germline, CDR1 SGHTA and CDR2 FQGNSA. CDR3 sequence: CASSPFGQVRDSNQPQHF. CDR3 nucleotide sequence: TGTGCCAGCAGCCCTTTCGGCCAGGTGCGTGATAGCAATCAGCCCCAGCATTTT.

V usage is TRBV7-3 and J usage is TRBJ2-3, with a weak D call TRBD1 (6 bases). V shed 3 bases and J shed 2 bases, with 9 bases lying between them. Germline-derived CDR1 and CDR2 are SGHTA and FQGTGA. This CDR3 comprises 14 residues. The CDR3 DNA sequence: TGTGCCAGCAGCTTCGGACAGTTCACAGATACGCAGTATTTT. Protein sequence: CASSFGQFTDTQYF.

The DNA for the CDR3 is TGTGCCAGCAGTTATCAAGGCGAGCAGTACTTC. It translates to CASSYQGEQYF. This chain links TRBV6-6 with TRBJ2-7; D unresolved. V lost 3 bases to trimming and J lost 6 bases, with 6 bases between them. This CDR3 is 11 amino acids long. Germline V lookup: CDR1 MNHNY, CDR2 SVGAGI (reference sequence).

The chain joins TRBV11-2 to TRBJ1-1; D gene unclear. The germline V gene has CDR1 SGHAT and CDR2 FQNNGV. V lost 5 bases and J lost 0, with 19 bases in between. The CDR3 sequence is 17 residues long. CDR3 loop: CASSRNGERVLNTEAFF. Written as DNA, the CDR3 is TGTGCCAGCAGCCGGAACGGAGAGAGGGTCCTGAACACTGAAGCTTTCTTT. The full variable domain, with the rest looked up from reference TRBV11-2 and TRBJ1-1, is EAGVAQSPRYKIIEKRQSVAFWCNPISGHATLYWYQQILGQGPKLLIQFQNNGVVDDSQLPKDRFSAERLKGVDSTLKIQPAKLEDSAVYLCASSRNGERVLNTEAFFGQGTRLTVV.

This clone has just a few counts. The chain recombines TRBV27 with TRBJ1-1; no clear D gene. The CDR3 has 14 residues. Trimming left V 5 bases short and J 1 base short, with 11 bases between. Per the germline V gene, CDR1 is MNHEY and CDR2 is SMNVEV (reference sequence). The CDR3 bases are TGTGCCAGCAGTCCCCGCGGACCGAACACTGAAGCTTTCTTT. Translating gives CASSPRGPNTEAFF.

The rearrangement joins TRBV6-5 to TRBJ1-3, with 11 positions matching TRBD1. V lost 8 bases, J lost 4 bases, and 4 bases stayed unmatched. Germline V gives CDR1 MNHEY, CDR2 SVGAGI. The CDR3 consists of 14 residues. Written as DNA, the CDR3 is TGTGCCAGCGGACAGGGGGCCGGCGGAAACACCATATATTTT. Translation: CASGQGAGGNTIYF.

V gene TRBV5-1 combines with J gene TRBJ1-1; D call uncertain. V shed 0 bases and J shed 0 bases, with 9 bases lying between them. This CDR3 has 15 residues. CDR1 and CDR2 from the germline V gene are SGHRS and YFSETQ. The CDR3 bases are TGCGCCAGCAGCTTGGCCTTGGCCGTGAACACTGAAGCTTTCTTT. It is translated as CASSLALAVNTEAFF. Full variable domain (missing parts from reference TRBV5-1 and TRBJ1-1): KAGVTQTPRYLIKTRGQQVTLSCSPISGHRSVSWYQQTPGQGLQFLFEYFSETQRNKGNFPGRFSGRQFSNSRSEMNVSTLELGDSALYLCASSLALAVNTEAFFGQGTRLTVV.

In this sample, this clone turned up a few times. The chain is built from TRBV5-4 and TRBJ2-1; 8 bases align to TRBD2. The CDR3 has 13 residues. Germline values: CDR1 SGHNT, CDR2 YYREEE (reference sequence). J lost 6 bases, V lost 4 bases, and 3 bases had no gene match. CDR3 residues: CASSGGTSNEQFF. In DNA, the CDR3 is TGTGCCAGCAGCGGCGGGACTAGCAATGAGCAGTTCTTC.

CDR3 in amino acids: CASSVYPHEQYF. DNA of the CDR3: TGTGCCAGCAGCGTCTACCCCCACGAGCAGTACTTC. The V and J genes are TRBV2 and TRBJ2-7, with D hard to call. The germline V and J ends were trimmed by 6 bases and 5 bases, with 11 bases remaining between them. The CDR3 consists of 12 residues. The V gene's germline CDR1 is SNHLY and CDR2 FYNNEI.

The table lists this clone with a few counts. This chain connects TRBV18 to TRBJ2-1; D is uncertain. The germline V gene has CDR1 KGHSH and CDR2 LQKENI. CDR3 size: 15 residues. V gave up 2 bases and J gave up 5 bases, with 13 bases separating them. CDR3 bases: TGTGCCAGCTCACCAGGTCATCCCTGGGACAATGAGCAGTTCTTC. Translating it yields CASSPGHPWDNEQFF.

The chain uses TRBV13 and TRBJ2-7; D gene unclear. V was clipped by 0 bases and J by 6 bases, with 12 bases between them. The CDR3 is 14 residues long. The germline V gene has CDR1 PRHDT and CDR2 FYEKMQ (reference sequence). The CDR3 nucleotides read TGTGCCAGCAGCTTAGGGTCCCCAGTTCGCGAGCAGTACTTC. Protein product: CASSLGSPVREQYF. Full variable domain (remainder filled in from reference TRBV13 and TRBJ2-7): AAGVIQSPRHLIKEKRETATLKCYPIPRHDTVYWYQQGPGQDPQFLISFYEKMQSDKGSIPDRFSAQQFSDYHSELNMSSLELGDSALYFCASSLGSPVREQYFGPGTRLTVT.

The chain is built from TRBV9 and TRBJ1-3, with a weak D call TRBD1 (6 bases). The CDR3 runs 18 residues. The germline V gene has CDR1 SGDLS and CDR2 YYNGEE. V was trimmed by 0 bases and J by 0 bases, leaving 16 bases between them. The CDR3 protein is CASSVDPTGRASGNTIYF. The CDR3 bases are TGTGCCAGCAGCGTAGACCCAACAGGGCGCGCCTCTGGAAACACCATATATTTT.

The chain is built from TRBV7-9 and TRBJ2-1; 12 bases agree with TRBD1. CDR3 length: 17 residues. V lost 4 bases to trimming and J lost 10 bases; unmatched junction nucleotides: 14. The germline V gene has CDR1 SEHNR and CDR2 FQNEAQ (reference sequence). The CDR3 here is CASSSLLGGTGGREQFF. In nucleotides, the CDR3 is TGTGCCAGCAGCTCTCTCCTGGGGGGGACAGGGGGCCGGGAGCAGTTCTTC.

V is TRBV7-2 and J is TRBJ2-7, with a weak D call TRBD2 (5 bases). The CDR3 length is 15 residues. Per germline, CDR1 SGHTA and CDR2 FQGNSA. Trimming removed 2 bases from V and 2 bases from J, with 13 bases in between. CDR3 loop: CASSLITSGAYEQYF. The CDR3 nucleotides read TGTGCCAGCAGCTTAATAACGTCCGGGGCCTACGAGCAGTACTTC. Combining the CDR3 with reference TRBV7-2 and TRBJ2-7 gives the whole variable domain GAGVSQSPSNKVTEKGKDVELRCDPISGHTALYWYRQSLGQGLEFLIYFQGNSAPDKSGLPSDRFSAERTGGSVSTLTIQRTQQEDSAVYLCASSLITSGAYEQYFGPGTRLTVT.

The chain is built from TRBV27 and TRBJ1-4; the D gene is possibly TRBD1 (5 bases). Germline V CDR1 and CDR2: MNHEY, SMNVEV (reference sequence). The germline V and J ends were trimmed by 6 bases and 7 bases, with 12 bases remaining between them. The CDR3 runs to 13 residues. The chain's CDR3 is CASRRTSGEKLFF. The CDR3 nucleotides are TGTGCCAGCAGAAGGACATCGGGTGAAAAACTGTTTTTT.

V usage is TRBV5-8 and J usage is TRBJ2-7; D perhaps matches TRBD2 (6 bases). This CDR3 comprises 15 residues. Trimming took 0 bases from V and 0 from J, leaving 10 bases between them. The V gene's germline CDR1 is SGHTS and CDR2 YDEGEE. CDR3 sequence: CASSLVRDSSYEQYF. DNA of the CDR3: TGTGCCAGCAGCTTGGTTCGGGACTCCTCCTACGAGCAGTACTTC.

The chain is built from TRBV7-9 and TRBJ2-3; 10 bases are a match to TRBD2. J lost 3 bases, V lost 2 bases, and 8 bases had no gene match. The CDR3 is 17 residues long. Germline V lookup: CDR1 SEHNR, CDR2 FQNEAQ (reference sequence). DNA for the CDR3: TGTGCCAGCAGCTTATCGGATTCTAGCGGGAGAACAGATACGCAGTATTTT. As protein: CASSLSDSSGRTDTQYF.

V gene TRBV29-1 combines with J gene TRBJ2-3; D might be TRBD2 (5 bases). The ends were cut back, 8 bases at V and 5 bases at J, with 11 bases in the middle. There are 11 residues in the CDR3. Germline-derived CDR1 and CDR2 are SQVTM and ANQGSEA. Here the CDR3 reads CSLRGLDTQYF. CDR3 nucleotides: TGCAGCCTTCGGGGTCTAGATACGCAGTATTTT.

The chain combines TRBV27 with TRBJ1-4; 9 bases agree with TRBD1. V lost 4 bases, J lost 8 bases, and 14 bases stayed unmatched. CDR1 and CDR2 from the germline V gene are MNHEY and SMNVEV (reference sequence). The CDR3 contains 17 residues. CDR3 protein: CASSSSLGQGRREKLFF. CDR3 sequence (DNA): TGTGCCAGCAGTTCAAGCCTAGGACAGGGGCGGAGGGAAAAACTGTTTTTT.